The clone carrying this T cell receptor beta chain was seen a few times. What it binds is not known. A multiplex PCR was run with 60 Vbeta primers and 13 Jbeta primers. Profiled with immunoSEQ multiplex PCR; TCRdb holds only in-frame clones, not every one. Of around 65,000 clones in the sample, about 75% are singletons; the top ten hold almost 7.5%. Per germline, CDR1 SGHRS and CDR2 YFSETQ. The V end was cut by 2 bases, the J end by 0 bases, with 9 bases between. The CDR3 covers 14 residues. This sample is drawn from a study of cytomegalovirus exposure and HLA in healthy donors. Points from the study as a whole: The dataset shows that most TCR sequences were rare, while some public TCRs occurred in many donors. Later work associated 16,951 TCR beta sequences with HLA alleles at 0.05 false discovery rate. Rates of TCR association differed by HLA locus in a later analysis, with DRB1 highest and HLA-C lowest. The classifier reportedly diagnosed cytomegalovirus status with high specificity and sensitivity.

The sequence derives from a woman in her 30s in good health and CMV-seropositive. The sample taken for sequencing was PBMCs. V is TRBV5-1 and J is TRBJ2-7; D gene unclear. CDR3: CASSFSGASYEQYF. CDR3 nucleotides: TGCGCCAGCAGCTTCAGTGGAGCCTCCTACGAGCAGTACTTC.